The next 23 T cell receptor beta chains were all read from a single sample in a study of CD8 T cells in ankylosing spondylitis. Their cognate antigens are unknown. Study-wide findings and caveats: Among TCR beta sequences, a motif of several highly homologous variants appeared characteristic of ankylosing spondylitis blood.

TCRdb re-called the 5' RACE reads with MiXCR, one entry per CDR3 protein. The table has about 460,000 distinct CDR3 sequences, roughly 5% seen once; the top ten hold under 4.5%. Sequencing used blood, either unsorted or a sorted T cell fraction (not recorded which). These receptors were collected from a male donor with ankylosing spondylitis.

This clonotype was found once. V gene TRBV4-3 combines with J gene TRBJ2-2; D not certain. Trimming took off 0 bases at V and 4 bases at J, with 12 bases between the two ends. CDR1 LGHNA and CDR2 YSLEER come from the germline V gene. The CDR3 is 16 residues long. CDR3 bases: TGCGCCAGCAGCCAAGACGCCCACTCGGGCACCGGGGAGCTGTTTTTT. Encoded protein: CASSQDAHSGTGELFF.

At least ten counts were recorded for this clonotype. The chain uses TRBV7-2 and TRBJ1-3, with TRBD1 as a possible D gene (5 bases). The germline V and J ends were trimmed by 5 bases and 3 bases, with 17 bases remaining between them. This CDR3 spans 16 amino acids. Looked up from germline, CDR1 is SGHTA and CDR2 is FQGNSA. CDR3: CASSPRRTTFGNTIYF. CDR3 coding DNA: TGTGCCAGCAGCCCGCGGCGGACAACCTTTGGAAACACCATATATTTT.

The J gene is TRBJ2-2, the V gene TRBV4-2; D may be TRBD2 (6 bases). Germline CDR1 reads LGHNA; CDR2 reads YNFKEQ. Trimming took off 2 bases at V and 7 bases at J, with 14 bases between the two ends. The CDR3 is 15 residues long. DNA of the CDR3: TGTGCCAGCAGCCAACGATCTCCGGGGGACGGGGAGCTGTTTTTT. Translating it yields CASSQRSPGDGELFF.

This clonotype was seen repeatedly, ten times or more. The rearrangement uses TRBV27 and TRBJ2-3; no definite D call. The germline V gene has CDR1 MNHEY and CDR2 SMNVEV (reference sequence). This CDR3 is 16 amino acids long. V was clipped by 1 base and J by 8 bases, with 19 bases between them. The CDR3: CASSLYATPKAVTQYF. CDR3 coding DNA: TGTGCCAGCAGTTTATACGCCACCCCTAAGGCAGTTACGCAGTATTTT.

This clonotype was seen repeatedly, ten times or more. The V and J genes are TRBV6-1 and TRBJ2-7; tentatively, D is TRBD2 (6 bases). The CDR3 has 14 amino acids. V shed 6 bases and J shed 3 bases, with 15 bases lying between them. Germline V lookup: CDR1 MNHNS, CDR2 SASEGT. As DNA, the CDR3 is TGTGCCAGCAGACGGGCGGGACTGGACTACGAGCAGTACTTC. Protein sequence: CASRRAGLDYEQYF.

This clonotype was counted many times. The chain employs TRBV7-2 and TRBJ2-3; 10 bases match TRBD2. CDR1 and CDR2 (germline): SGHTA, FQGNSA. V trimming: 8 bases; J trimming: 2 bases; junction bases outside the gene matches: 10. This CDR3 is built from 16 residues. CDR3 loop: CASFTRLAGVTDTQYF. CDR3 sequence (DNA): TGTGCCAGCTTCACCCGGCTAGCGGGGGTCACAGATACGCAGTATTTT.

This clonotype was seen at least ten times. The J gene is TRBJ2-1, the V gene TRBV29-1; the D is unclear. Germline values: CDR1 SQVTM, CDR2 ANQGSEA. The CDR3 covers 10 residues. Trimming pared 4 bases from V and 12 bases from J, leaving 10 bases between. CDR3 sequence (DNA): TGCAGCGTTGTAGGAGTTGGGCAGTTCTTC. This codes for CSVVGVGQFF.

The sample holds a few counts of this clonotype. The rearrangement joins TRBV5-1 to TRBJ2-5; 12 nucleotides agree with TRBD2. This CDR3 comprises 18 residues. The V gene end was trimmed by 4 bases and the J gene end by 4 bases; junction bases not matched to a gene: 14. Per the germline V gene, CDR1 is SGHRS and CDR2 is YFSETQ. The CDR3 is CASSLRPSGRAVGETQYF. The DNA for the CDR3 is TGCGCCAGCAGCCTCCGGCCTAGCGGGAGGGCGGTTGGAGAGACCCAGTACTTC.

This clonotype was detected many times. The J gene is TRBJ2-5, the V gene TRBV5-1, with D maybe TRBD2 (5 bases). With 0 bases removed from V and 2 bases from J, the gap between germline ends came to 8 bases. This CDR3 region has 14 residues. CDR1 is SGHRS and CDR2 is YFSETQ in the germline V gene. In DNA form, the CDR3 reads TGCGCCAGCAGCTTGGCCACGGGACAAGAGACCCAGTACTTC. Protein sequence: CASSLATGQETQYF.

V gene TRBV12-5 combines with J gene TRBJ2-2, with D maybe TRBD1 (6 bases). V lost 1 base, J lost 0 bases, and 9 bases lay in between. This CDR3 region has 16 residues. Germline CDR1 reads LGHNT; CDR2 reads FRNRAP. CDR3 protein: CASGLGTVSNTGELFF. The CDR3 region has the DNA TGTGCTAGTGGTTTGGGGACAGTTTCGAACACCGGGGAGCTGTTTTTT.

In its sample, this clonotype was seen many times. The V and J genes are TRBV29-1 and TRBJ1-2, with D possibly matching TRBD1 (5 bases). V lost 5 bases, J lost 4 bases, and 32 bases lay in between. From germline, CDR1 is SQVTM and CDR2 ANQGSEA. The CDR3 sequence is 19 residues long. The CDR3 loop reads CSVRTTVWGFPEYTYGYTF. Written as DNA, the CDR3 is TGCAGCGTTAGGACAACAGTTTGGGGGTTCCCGGAATACACCTATGGCTACACCTTC.

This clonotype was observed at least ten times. CDR3 sequence: CASRTGLGSTDTQYF. CDR3 sequence (DNA): TGTGCCAGCCGAACCGGCCTGGGGAGCACAGATACGCAGTATTTT. This chain connects TRBV28 to TRBJ2-3; D call uncertain. CDR1 MDHEN and CDR2 SYDVKM come from the germline V gene. The V gene lost 8 bases and the J gene lost 0 bases, with 15 bases spanning the gap. This CDR3 has 15 residues.

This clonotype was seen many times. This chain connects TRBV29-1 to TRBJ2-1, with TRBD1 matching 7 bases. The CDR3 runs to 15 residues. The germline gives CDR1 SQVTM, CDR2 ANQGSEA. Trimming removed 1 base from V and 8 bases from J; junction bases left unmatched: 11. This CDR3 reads CSVEGDRSSLDEQFF. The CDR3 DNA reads TGCAGCGTTGAAGGGGACAGATCCTCCCTGGATGAGCAGTTCTTC.

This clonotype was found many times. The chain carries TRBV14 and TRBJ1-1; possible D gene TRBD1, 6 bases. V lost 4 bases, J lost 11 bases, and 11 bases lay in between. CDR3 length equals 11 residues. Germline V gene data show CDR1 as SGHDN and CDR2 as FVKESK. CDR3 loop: CASSRQEVAFF. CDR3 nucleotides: TGTGCCAGCAGCCGACAGGAGGTGGCTTTCTTT.

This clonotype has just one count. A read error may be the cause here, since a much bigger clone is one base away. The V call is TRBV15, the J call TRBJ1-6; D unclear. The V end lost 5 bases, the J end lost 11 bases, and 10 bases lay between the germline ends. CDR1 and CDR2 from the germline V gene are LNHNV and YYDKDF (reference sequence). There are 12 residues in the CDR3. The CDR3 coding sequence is TGTGCCACCAGCGGTCGGATCCCACCCCTCCACTTT. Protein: CATSGRIPPLHF.

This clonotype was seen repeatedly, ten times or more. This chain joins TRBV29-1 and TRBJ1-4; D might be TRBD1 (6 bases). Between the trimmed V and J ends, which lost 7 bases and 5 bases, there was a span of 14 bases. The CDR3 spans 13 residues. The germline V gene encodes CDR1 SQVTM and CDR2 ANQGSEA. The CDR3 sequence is CSAGTRANEKLFF. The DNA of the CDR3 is TGCAGCGCTGGGACAAGAGCAAATGAAAAACTGTTTTTT.

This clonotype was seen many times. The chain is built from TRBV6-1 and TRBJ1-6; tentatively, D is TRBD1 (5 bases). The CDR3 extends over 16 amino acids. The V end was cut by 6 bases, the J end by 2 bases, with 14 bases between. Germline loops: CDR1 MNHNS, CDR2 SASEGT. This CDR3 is CASRVAGFAYNSPLHF. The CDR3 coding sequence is TGTGCCAGCAGGGTAGCAGGGTTTGCCTATAATTCACCCCTCCACTTT.

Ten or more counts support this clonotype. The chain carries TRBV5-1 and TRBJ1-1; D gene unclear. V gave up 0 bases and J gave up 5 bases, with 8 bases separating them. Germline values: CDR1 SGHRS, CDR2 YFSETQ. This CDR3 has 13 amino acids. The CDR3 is CASSLEGSTEAFF. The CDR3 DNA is TGCGCCAGCAGCTTGGAAGGATCAACTGAAGCTTTCTTT.

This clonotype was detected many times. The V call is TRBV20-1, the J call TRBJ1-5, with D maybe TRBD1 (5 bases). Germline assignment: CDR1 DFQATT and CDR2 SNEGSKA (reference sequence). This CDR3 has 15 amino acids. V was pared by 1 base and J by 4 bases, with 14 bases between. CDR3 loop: CSARGHGADNQPQHF. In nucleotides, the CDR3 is TGCAGTGCTAGAGGGCACGGGGCTGATAATCAGCCCCAGCATTTT.

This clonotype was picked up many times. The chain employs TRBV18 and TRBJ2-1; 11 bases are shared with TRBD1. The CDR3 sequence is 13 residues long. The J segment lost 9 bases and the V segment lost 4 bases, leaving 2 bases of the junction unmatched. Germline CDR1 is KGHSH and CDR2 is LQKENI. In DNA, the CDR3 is TGTGCCAGCTCACGGGACAGGGGGACTGAGCAGTTCTTC. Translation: CASSRDRGTEQFF.

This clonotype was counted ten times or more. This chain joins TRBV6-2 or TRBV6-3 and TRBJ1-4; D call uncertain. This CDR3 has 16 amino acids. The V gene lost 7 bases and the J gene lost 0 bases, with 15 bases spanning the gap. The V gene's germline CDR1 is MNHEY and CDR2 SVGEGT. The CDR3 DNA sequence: TGTGCCAGCACTAAGAAGTCAGTAGCAACTAATGAAAAACTGTTTTTT. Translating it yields CASTKKSVATNEKLFF.

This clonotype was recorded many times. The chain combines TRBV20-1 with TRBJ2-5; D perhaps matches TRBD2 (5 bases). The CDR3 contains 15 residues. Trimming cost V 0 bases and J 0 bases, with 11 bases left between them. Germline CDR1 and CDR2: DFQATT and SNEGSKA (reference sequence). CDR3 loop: CSARDWTEDQETQYF. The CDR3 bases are TGCAGTGCTAGAGACTGGACGGAGGACCAAGAGACCCAGTACTTC.

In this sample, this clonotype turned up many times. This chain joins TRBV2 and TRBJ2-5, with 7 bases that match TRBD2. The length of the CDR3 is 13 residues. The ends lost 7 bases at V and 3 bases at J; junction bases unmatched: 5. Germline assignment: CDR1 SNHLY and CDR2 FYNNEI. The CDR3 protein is CASKRDRKETQYF. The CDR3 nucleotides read TGTGCCAGCAAGCGGGATAGGAAAGAGACCCAGTACTTC.